The 10 T cell receptor beta chains presented below share a single source sample, sequenced in a study of T cells after yellow fever vaccination. TCRdb called the 5' RACE reads again in MiXCR, with one record for every CDR3 protein. Among about 350,000 distinct CDR3 sequences, 11% were seen once, and the ten largest hold 15% to 20%. Source: PBMCs, taken on the day of the first yellow fever vaccination. All receptors come from a man aged 18-30 years who received the YFV17D yellow fever vaccine.

This clonotype was found a few times. The gene calls are TRBV2 and TRBJ2-7; D ambiguous. CDR1 and CDR2 (germline): SNHLY, FYNNEI. With 6 bases removed from V and 2 bases from J, the gap between germline ends came to 8 bases. This CDR3 has 12 residues. The CDR3 DNA reads TGTGCCAGCAGCCTCAACACCTACGAGCAGTACGTC. It specifies CASSLNTYEQYV.

There are a few counts of this clonotype. The J gene is TRBJ1-1, the V gene TRBV5-1; no clear D gene. Trimming removed 4 bases at V and 4 bases at J, with 14 bases between. The CDR3 runs 14 residues. Germline CDR1 is SGHRS and CDR2 is YFSETQ. The CDR3 DNA reads TGCGCCAGCAGCCAAATGCTGGAGGGCACTGAAGCTTTCTTT. Protein product: CASSQMLEGTEAFF.

This clonotype was seen at least ten times. Written as DNA, the CDR3 is TGCAGTGCTAGGCCCTTGCTGGACACCGGGGAGCTGTTTTTT. Residues: CSARPLLDTGELFF. V is TRBV20-1 and J is TRBJ2-2; D not certain. The V gene's germline CDR1 is DFQATT and CDR2 SNEGSKA (reference sequence). This CDR3 is built from 14 residues. V lost 3 bases and J lost 3, with 11 bases in between.

This clonotype was observed a few times. This chain links TRBV6-4 with TRBJ1-4; TRBD1 matches at 7 bases. The CDR3 is made up of 16 amino acids. After removal of 2 bases from V and 5 bases from J, the junction contained 8 bases not matched to a gene. The V gene's germline CDR1 is MRHNA and CDR2 SNTAGT. CDR3 sequence (DNA): TGTGCCAGCAGTGACCCGACCGGGACAGACAATGAAAAACTGTTTTTT. Translated: CASSDPTGTDNEKLFF.

In this sample, this clonotype turned up many times. The chain couples TRBV10-3 to TRBJ2-2; D perhaps matches TRBD1 (6 bases). Germline V CDR1 and CDR2: ENHRY, SYGVKD. The CDR3 is 13 amino acids. Trimming removed 11 bases from V and 3 bases from J, with 13 bases in between. CDR3 loop: CAGRQDYTGELFF. The CDR3 region has the DNA TGTGCCGGACGACAGGATTACACCGGGGAGCTGTTTTTT.

This sequence joins TRBV18 and TRBJ1-2, with a weak D call TRBD1 (6 bases). Germline V gene data show CDR1 as KGHSH and CDR2 as LQKENI. V lost 3 bases and J lost 4, with 9 bases in between. This CDR3 spans 13 amino acids. The chain's CDR3 is CASSPGTSYGYTF. CDR3 sequence (DNA): TGTGCCAGCTCACCTGGGACAAGCTATGGCTACACCTTC. Combining the CDR3 with reference TRBV18 and TRBJ1-2 gives the whole variable domain NAGVMQNPRHLVRRRGQEARLRCSPMKGHSHVYWYRQLPEEGLKFMVYLQKENIIDESGMPKERFSAEFPKEGPSILRIQQVVRGDSAAYFCASSPGTSYGYTFGSGTRLTVV.

This clonotype showed up just a few times. The chain uses TRBV12-3 or TRBV12-4 and TRBJ1-4; perhaps TRBD1 as D (5 bases). The germline V and J ends were trimmed by 6 bases and 4 bases, with 12 bases remaining between them. The CDR3 is 14 amino acids. The CDR3 here is CASRFGAFNEKLFF. The DNA for the CDR3 is TGTGCCAGCAGGTTTGGGGCGTTTAATGAAAAACTGTTTTTT.

The chain recombines TRBV29-1 with TRBJ2-7; D unclear. The CDR3 length is 10 residues. Germline CDR1 and CDR2: SQVTM and ANQGSEA. Trimming removed 5 bases from V and 3 bases from J, with 5 bases in between. The CDR3 region has the DNA TGCAGCGTTTTCGACTACGAGCAGTACTTC. Translated: CSVFDYEQYF.

V is TRBV21-1 and J is TRBJ2-4; the table gives TRBD1 as D, unverified against the DNA. TRBV21-1 is reported as a pseudogene. This CDR3 is 15 amino acids long. The CDR3 DNA sequence: TGTGCCAGCAGCAATTACAGGGGGCGCGAAAACATTCAGTACTTC. Its translation: CASSNYRGRENIQYF.

A few counts support this clonotype. V usage is TRBV4-2 and J usage is TRBJ2-2; tentatively, D is TRBD1 (5 bases). Looked up from germline, CDR1 is LGHNA and CDR2 is YNFKEQ. Trimming stripped 0 bases from V and 5 bases from J, with 19 bases between. This CDR3 is 18 amino acids long. Written as DNA, the CDR3 is TGTGCCAGCAGCCAAGACATTATCTGGGCCTCAGGGACCGGGGAGCTGTTTTTT. Translating gives CASSQDIIWASGTGELFF.